The rows below give T cell receptor beta chains drawn from one sample of a study of shared clonotypes between healthy human individuals. TCRdb keeps only in-frame clones here, not all; method: immunoSEQ multiplex PCR. The sample carries just under 350,000 clones, less than 85% recorded once. What was sequenced was memory CD4+ T cells sorted from blood. Receptors originate from a man aged 30-40 years in good health. CDR3s include the opening cysteine and the closing phenylalanine or tryptophan. D genes are given only for firm matches. Some rows have no size entry. The others give once, few or many, or a class for an expanded clone.

>-|TRBJ2-6|TRBD1|TRBV6-1
TGTGCCAGCAGTGCGTTAGGGGACAGGGGATCTGGGGCCAACGTCCTGACTTTC
CASSALGDRGSGANVLTF
>once|TRBJ2-1|TRBD2|TRBV4-2
TGTGCCAGCAGCCAAGGGTCAGGACTAGAGCGTAATGAGCAGTTCTTC
CASSQGSGLERNEQFF
>-|TRBJ2-7|TRBD2|TRBV10-2
TGCGCCAGCAGGGGTAGCGGGGCCTCCTACGAGCAGTACTTC
CASRGSGASYEQYF
>few|TRBJ2-7|TRBD2|TRBV11-2
TGTGCCAGCAGCCCTAGCGGGATAGGCTACGAGCAGTACTTC
CASSPSGIGYEQYF
>-|TRBJ2-2|-|TRBV7-2
TGTGCCAGCAGCCGCCGGCTAGCTGGCGGGGAGCTGTTTTTT
CASSRRLAGGELFF
>-|TRBJ2-7|-|TRBV5-6
TGTGCCAGCAGCTTGCAGGCAGGGGTTTTCTACGAGCAGTACTTC
CASSLQAGVFYEQYF
>-|TRBJ2-7|TRBD2|TRBV10-1
TGCGCCACATTGGGGATGGCGGGGGGCTCCTACGAGCAGTACTTC
CATLGMAGGSYEQYF
>-|TRBJ1-1|-|TRBV7-9
TGTGCCAGCAGCTCCTCAGCGTGGGAAGCTTTCTTT
CASSSSAWEAFF
>-|TRBJ2-3|-|TRBV5-1
TGCGCCAGCAGCTTGCGGAGAGATACGCAGTATTTT
CASSLRRDTQYF
>few|TRBJ1-3|TRBD1|TRBV15
TGTGCCACCAGCAGAGATCTCGGACAGGGGGCTGGAAACACCATATATTTT
CATSRDLGQGAGNTIYF
>-|TRBJ1-4|-|TRBV18
TGTGCCAGCTCACCCCCTGGTTCAACTAATGAAAAACTGTTTTTT
CASSPPGSTNEKLFF
>-|TRBJ2-2|-|TRBV18
TGTGCCAGCTCACCACCGCAGGGGCAGGGGAACACCGGGGAGCTGTTTTTT
CASSPPQGQGNTGELFF
>-|TRBJ1-1|TRBD1|TRBV11-2
TGTGCCAGCAGCACTCGAGGGACAGGGGACCAAGCTTTCTTT
CASSTRGTGDQAFF
>-|TRBJ2-4|-|TRBV6-1
TGTGCCAGCAGTGAGGAGGACAGAAGTCTAGCCAAAAACATTCAGTACTTC
CASSEEDRSLAKNIQYF